The rows below give T cell receptor beta chains drawn from one sample of a study of metastatic and nonmetastatic thyroid tumors. TCRdb re-called the PCR reads through MiXCR. The sample yields tens of thousands of clones, 22% seen once. Source material: tumor tissue. The receptors stem from a female donor with papillary thyroid cancer or a benign thyroid nodule (not recorded which). Some clones in this sample may be carry-over from other donors' samples. Both conserved end residues are part of each CDR3. Not all rows give a size; the values are once, few, many and, for expanded clones, a class.

>TRBV5-1|.|TRBJ1-1
CASKTGLGTEAFF
>TRBV5-1|.|TRBJ2-7
CASSSSGSLNEQYF
>TRBV5-1|few|TRBJ2-5
CASSLGSSGNLETQYF
>TRBV4-3|.|TRBJ2-5
CASSQDRSGSGETQYF
>TRBV9|.|TRBJ2-3
CASSVGAGETDTQYF
>TRBV3-1|many|TRBJ2-5
CASSPASGALQETQYF
>TRBV5-8|many|TRBJ1-3
CASRAGNTIYF
>TRBV20-1|many|TRBJ1-2
CSARDMQGLVGYTF
>TRBV7-2|.|TRBJ2-5
CASSIPGFAETQYF
>TRBV5-6|many|TRBJ2-1
CASSFPVTAWAGNEQFF
>TRBV12-3/TRBV12-4|few|TRBJ2-2
CASSTGLVAGELFF
>TRBV4-2|few|TRBJ2-7
CASSQGGPSLEQYF
>TRBV5-1|.|TRBJ1-4
CASSLGRYDEKLFF
>TRBV10-3|many|TRBJ1-2
CAISGQGFGYGYTF
>TRBV12-3/TRBV12-4|.|TRBJ2-2
CSSAGTSCELFF
>TRBV14|many|TRBJ1-2
CASSQGQGFGGYTF
>TRBV6-6|many|TRBJ2-1
CASSPQLAISSYNEQFF
>TRBV6-1|few|TRBJ2-3
CASSDSADTQYF